This TCR beta chain was documented in a study of blood T cell repertoires in COVID-19. Profiled with immunoSEQ multiplex PCR; TCRdb holds only in-frame clones, not every one. The sample gives over 100,000 clones, roughly 86% of which show up once; around 3% is in the top ten. Germline V gene sequence: CDR1 KGHSH, CDR2 LQKENI. CDR3 length: 14 amino acids. V lost 1 base and J lost 6, with 9 bases in between. The chain links TRBV18 to TRBJ1-4, with D tentatively TRBD1 (6 bases). Sequenced input: peripheral blood. The sequence was collected from a man between 45 and 60 years old with active or convalescent COVID-19. CDR3 DNA sequence: TGTGCCAGCTCACCACTCCAGGGGTATGAAAAACTGTTTTTT. Translated, it gives CASSPLQGYEKLFF.